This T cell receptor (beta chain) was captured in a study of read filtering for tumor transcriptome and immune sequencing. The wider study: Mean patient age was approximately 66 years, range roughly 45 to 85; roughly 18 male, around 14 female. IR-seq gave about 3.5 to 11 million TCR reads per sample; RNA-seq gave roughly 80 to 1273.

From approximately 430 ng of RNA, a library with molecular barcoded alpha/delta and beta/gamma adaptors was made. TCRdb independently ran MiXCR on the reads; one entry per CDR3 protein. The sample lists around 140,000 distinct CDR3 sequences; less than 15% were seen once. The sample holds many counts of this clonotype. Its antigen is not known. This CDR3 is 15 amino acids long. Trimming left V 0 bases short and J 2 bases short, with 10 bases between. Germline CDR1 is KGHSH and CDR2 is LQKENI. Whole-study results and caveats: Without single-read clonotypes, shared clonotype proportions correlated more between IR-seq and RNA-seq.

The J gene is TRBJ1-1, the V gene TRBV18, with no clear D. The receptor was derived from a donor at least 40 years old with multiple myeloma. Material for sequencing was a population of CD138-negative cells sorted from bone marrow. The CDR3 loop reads CASSPPESINTEAFF. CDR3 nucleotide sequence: TGTGCCAGCTCACCACCGGAATCCATTAACACTGAAGCTTTCTTT.